One and the same sample provided the 8 T cell receptor beta chains below, sequenced in a study of T cell responses to AZD1222 COVID-19 vaccine. The repertoire was sequenced with immunoSEQ multiplex PCR; TCRdb's copy has only in-frame clones and lacks some. Counted here are approximately 190,000 clones, roughly 91% occurring once; the ten biggest clones make up more than 0.75%. Sample: peripheral blood, taken on day 0 of AZD1222 vaccination. The receptor source for this set is an adult in good health.

V gene TRBV21-1 combines with J gene TRBJ2-7; TRBD2 was called by the table and not checked on the DNA. TRBV21-1 is annotated as a pseudogene. The CDR3 sequence is 16 residues long. The CDR3 reads CASSKHTSGSSYEQYF. CDR3 bases: TGTGCCAGCAGCAAACATACTAGCGGGAGCTCCTACGAGCAGTACTTC.

This sequence joins TRBV29-1 and TRBJ1-2; perhaps TRBD1 as D (5 bases). This CDR3 comprises 13 residues. Germline-derived CDR1 and CDR2 are SQVTM and ANQGSEA. The V and J ends lost 1 base and 5 bases respectively, with 11 bases between them. The CDR3 sequence is CSVEVVGGYGYTF. CDR3 nucleotide sequence: TGCAGCGTTGAAGTAGTGGGGGGGTATGGCTACACCTTC. Looking up the rest from reference TRBV29-1 and TRBJ1-2 gives the full variable domain: SAVISQKPSRDICQRGTSLTIQCQVDSQVTMMFWYRQQPGQSLTLIATANQGSEATYESGFVIDKFPISRPNLTFSTLTVSNMSPEDSSIYLCSVEVVGGYGYTFGSGTRLTVV.

This chain uses TRBV27 with TRBJ2-7, with D unclear. V lost 4 bases to trimming and J lost 2 bases, with 3 bases between them. Germline V gene data show CDR1 as MNHEY and CDR2 as SMNVEV (reference sequence). There are 11 residues in the CDR3. The chain's CDR3 is CASSSPYEQYF. CDR3 coding DNA: TGTGCCAGCAGTTCCCCCTACGAGCAGTACTTC.

The V gene is TRBV10-3, the J gene TRBJ2-3; D is possibly TRBD1 (5 bases). Trimming pared 4 bases from V and 1 base from J, leaving 15 bases between. This CDR3 region has 16 residues. The V gene's germline CDR1 is ENHRY and CDR2 SYGVKD. CDR3 DNA: TGTGCCATCAGTGTGACCAGGGCTTCGGGCACAGATACGCAGTATTTT. Encoded protein: CAISVTRASGTDTQYF.

This rearrangement joins TRBV19 to TRBJ2-6; D unresolved. CDR3 length: 14 residues. V was shortened by 5 bases and J by 2 bases, with 7 bases between the two germline ends. The V gene's germline CDR1 is LNHDA and CDR2 SQIVND (reference sequence). The CDR3 protein is CASSAMAGANVLTF. The DNA of the CDR3 is TGTGCCAGTAGTGCGATGGCTGGGGCCAACGTCCTGACTTTC. Drawing the rest from reference TRBV19 and TRBJ2-6, the complete variable domain is DGGITQSPKYLFRKEGQNVTLSCEQNLNHDAMYWYRQDPGQGLRLIYYSQIVNDFQKGDIAEGYSVSREKKESFPLTVTSAQKNPTAFYLCASSAMAGANVLTFGAGSRLTVL.

The chain has TRBV3-1 (or the pseudogene TRBV3-2) and TRBJ2-7; unclear D gene. V was clipped by 2 bases and J by 2 bases, with 4 bases between them. The CDR3 length is 12 residues. Germline-derived CDR1 and CDR2 are LGHDT and YNNKEL (reference sequence). The CDR3 protein is CASSQQTYEQYF. The CDR3 bases are TGTGCCAGCAGCCAACAGACCTACGAGCAGTACTTC.

This chain links TRBV27 with TRBJ2-7, with a weak D call TRBD1 (6 bases). Germline V CDR1 and CDR2: MNHEY, SMNVEV (reference sequence). The V and J ends lost 5 bases and 0 bases respectively, with 11 bases between them. The CDR3 totals 14 residues. DNA of the CDR3: TGTGCCAGCAGTAGGGCAGGGGTCTCCTACGAGCAGTACTTC. It specifies CASSRAGVSYEQYF.

In this sample, this clone turned up once. A junction end diverges from the germline sequence, so it may reflect a read error. The V call is TRBV4-3, the J call TRBJ1-2; 7 positions agree with TRBD1. The CDR3 length is 14 residues. The germline V gene has CDR1 LGHNA and CDR2 YSLEER. This chain's CDR3 is CASRQLGGGDGYTF. CDR3 bases: TGCGCCAGCCGCCAACTGGGAGGGGGCGATGGCTACACCTTC.